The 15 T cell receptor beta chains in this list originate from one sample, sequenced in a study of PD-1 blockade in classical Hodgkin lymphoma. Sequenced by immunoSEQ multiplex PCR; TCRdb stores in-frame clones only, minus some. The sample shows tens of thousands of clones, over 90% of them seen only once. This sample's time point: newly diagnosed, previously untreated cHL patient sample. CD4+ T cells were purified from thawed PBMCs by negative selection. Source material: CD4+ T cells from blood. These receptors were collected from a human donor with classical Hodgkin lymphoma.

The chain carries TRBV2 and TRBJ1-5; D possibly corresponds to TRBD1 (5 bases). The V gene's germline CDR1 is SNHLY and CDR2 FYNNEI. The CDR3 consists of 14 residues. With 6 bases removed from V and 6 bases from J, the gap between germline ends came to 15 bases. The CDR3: CASRGTTGGQPQHF. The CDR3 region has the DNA TGTGCCAGCAGGGGGACTACAGGAGGTCAGCCCCAGCATTTT.

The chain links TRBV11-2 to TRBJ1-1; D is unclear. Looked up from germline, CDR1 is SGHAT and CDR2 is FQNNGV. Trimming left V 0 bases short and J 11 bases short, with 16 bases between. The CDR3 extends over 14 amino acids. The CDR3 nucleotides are TGTGCCAGCAGCTTAGATTACAGCGGAGTGGGGGCTTTCTTT. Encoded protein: CASSLDYSGVGAFF.

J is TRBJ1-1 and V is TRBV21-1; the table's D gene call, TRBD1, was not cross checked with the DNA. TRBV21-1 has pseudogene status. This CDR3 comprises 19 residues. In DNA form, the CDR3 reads TGTGCCAGCAGCAAAGTGCCCCCCCCCGGGACAGAGATTTATTCTGAAGCTTTCTTT. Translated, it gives CASSKVPPPGTEIYSEAFF.

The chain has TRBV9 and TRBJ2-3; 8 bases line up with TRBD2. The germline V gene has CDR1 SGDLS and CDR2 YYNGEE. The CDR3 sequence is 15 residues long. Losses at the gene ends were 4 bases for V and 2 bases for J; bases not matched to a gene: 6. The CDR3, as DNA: TGTGCCAGCAGCCCCATTAGCGGGACCACAGATACGCAGTATTTT. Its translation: CASSPISGTTDTQYF.

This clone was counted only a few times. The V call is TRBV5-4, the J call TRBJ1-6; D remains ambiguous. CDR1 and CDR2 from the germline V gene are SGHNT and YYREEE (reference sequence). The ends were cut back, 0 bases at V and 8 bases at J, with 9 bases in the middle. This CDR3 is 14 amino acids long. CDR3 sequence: CASSLVYSDSPLHF. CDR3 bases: TGTGCCAGCAGCTTGGTATATAGCGATTCACCCCTCCACTTT. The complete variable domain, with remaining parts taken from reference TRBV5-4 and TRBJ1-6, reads ETGVTQSPTHLIKTRGQQVTLRCSSQSGHNTVSWYQQALGQGPQFIFQYYREEENGRGNFPPRFSGLQFPNYSSELNVNALELDDSALYLCASSLVYSDSPLHFGNGTRLTVT.

Here the CDR3 reads CASSPRENSYNEQFF. CDR3 bases: TGCGCCAGCAGCCCGCGGGAGAACTCCTACAATGAGCAGTTCTTC. The rearrangement joins TRBV5-1 to TRBJ2-1; 7 bases are a match to TRBD2. V gave up 4 bases and J gave up 0 bases; unmatched junction bases: 4. Germline CDR1 reads SGHRS; CDR2 reads YFSETQ. The CDR3 loop spans 15 amino acids.

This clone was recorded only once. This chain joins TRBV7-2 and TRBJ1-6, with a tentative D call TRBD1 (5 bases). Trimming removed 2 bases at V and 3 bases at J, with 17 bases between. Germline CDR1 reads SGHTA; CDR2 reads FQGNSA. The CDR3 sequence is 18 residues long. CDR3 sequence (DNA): TGTGCCAGCAGCTTAAGAGGGATGGCAGGGAGCTATAATTCACCCCTCCACTTT. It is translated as CASSLRGMAGSYNSPLHF. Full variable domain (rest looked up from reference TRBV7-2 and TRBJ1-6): GAGVSQSPSNKVTEKGKDVELRCDPISGHTALYWYRQSLGQGLEFLIYFQGNSAPDKSGLPSDRFSAERTGGSVSTLTIQRTQQEDSAVYLCASSLRGMAGSYNSPLHFGNGTRLTVT.

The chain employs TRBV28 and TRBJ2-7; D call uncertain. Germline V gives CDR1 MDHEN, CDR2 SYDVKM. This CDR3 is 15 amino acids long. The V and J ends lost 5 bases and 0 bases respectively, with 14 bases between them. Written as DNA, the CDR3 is TGTGCCAGCAGTCGTCCTGCTGCTGGCTCCTACGAGCAGTACTTC. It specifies CASSRPAAGSYEQYF.

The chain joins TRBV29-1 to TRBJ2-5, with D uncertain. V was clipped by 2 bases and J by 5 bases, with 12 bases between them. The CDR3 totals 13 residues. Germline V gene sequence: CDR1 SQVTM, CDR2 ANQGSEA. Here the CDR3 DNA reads TGCAGCGTTGAAATTAGCAGACGGGAGACCCAGTACTTC. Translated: CSVEISRRETQYF.

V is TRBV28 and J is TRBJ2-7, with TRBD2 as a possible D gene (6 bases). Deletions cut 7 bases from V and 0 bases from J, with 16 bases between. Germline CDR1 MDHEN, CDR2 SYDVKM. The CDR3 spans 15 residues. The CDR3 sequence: CASIPSARGSYEQYF. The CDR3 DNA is TGTGCCAGCATCCCTAGCGCTAGGGGCTCCTACGAGCAGTACTTC. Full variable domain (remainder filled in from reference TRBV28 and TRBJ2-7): DVKVTQSSRYLVKRTGEKVFLECVQDMDHENMFWYRQDPGLGLRLIYFSYDVKMKEKGDIPEGYSVSREKKERFSLILESASTNQTSMYLCASIPSARGSYEQYFGPGTRLTVT.

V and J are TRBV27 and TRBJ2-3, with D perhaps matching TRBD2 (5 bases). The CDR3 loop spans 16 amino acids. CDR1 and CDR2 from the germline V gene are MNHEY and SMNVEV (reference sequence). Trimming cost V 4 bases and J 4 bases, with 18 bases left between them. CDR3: CASSSPSGRVSDTQYF. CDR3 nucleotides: TGTGCCAGCAGTTCCCCCTCGGGGAGAGTGTCAGATACGCAGTATTTT.

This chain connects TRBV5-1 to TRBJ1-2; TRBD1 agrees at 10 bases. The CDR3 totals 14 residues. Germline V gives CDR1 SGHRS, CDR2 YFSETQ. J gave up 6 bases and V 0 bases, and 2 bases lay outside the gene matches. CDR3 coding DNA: TGCGCCAGCAGCTTGGTGGGACAGGGGAATGGCTACACCTTC. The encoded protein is CASSLVGQGNGYTF. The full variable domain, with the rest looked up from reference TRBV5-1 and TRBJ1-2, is KAGVTQTPRYLIKTRGQQVTLSCSPISGHRSVSWYQQTPGQGLQFLFEYFSETQRNKGNFPGRFSGRQFSNSRSEMNVSTLELGDSALYLCASSLVGQGNGYTFGSGTRLTVV.

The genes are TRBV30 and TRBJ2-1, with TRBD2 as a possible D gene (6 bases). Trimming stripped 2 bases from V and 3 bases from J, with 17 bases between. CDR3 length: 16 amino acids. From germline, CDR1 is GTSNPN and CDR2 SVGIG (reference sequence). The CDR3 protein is CAWSMLRDWDYNEQFF. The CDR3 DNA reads TGTGCCTGGAGTATGCTCCGGGACTGGGACTACAATGAGCAGTTCTTC.

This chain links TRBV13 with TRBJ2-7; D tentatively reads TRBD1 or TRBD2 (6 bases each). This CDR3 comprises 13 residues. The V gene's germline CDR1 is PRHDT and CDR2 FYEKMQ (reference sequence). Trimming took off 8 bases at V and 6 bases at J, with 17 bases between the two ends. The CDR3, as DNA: TGTGCCAGCTTGGATTCTCGGGGGCCCGAGCAGTACTTC. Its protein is CASLDSRGPEQYF.

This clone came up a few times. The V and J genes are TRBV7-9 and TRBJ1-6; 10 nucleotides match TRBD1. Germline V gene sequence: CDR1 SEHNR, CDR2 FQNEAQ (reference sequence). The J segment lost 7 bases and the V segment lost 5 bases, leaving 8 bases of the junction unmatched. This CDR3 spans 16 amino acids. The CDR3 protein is CASSPGQGGPNSPLHF. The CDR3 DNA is TGTGCCAGCAGCCCCGGACAGGGGGGACCCAATTCACCCCTCCACTTT.